A selection of T cell receptor beta chains follows, all from one sample in a study of blood T cell repertoires in COVID-19. Clones were sequenced by immunoSEQ multiplex PCR, and TCRdb holds only the in-frame ones, with some missing. The sample carries about 240,000 clones, 80% to 85% recorded once. Sequencing used peripheral blood. Receptor source: a woman in her late teens or twenties with acute or convalescent COVID-19. Each CDR3 is given with its conserved first and last residue. Fields, in order: CDR3 DNA, CDR3 protein, V gene, clone size, D gene, J gene. D genes are given only for firm matches. A row's size may be missing; if present it is once, few, many or a size class.

CDR3 DNA: TGTGCCAGCAGTGGATCCGCAGGCATGAAAGAGACCCAGTACTTC
CDR3 protein: CASSGSAGMKETQYF
V gene: TRBV25-1
clone size: once
D gene: NA
J gene: TRBJ2-5

CDR3 DNA: TGTGCCTGGAGTCGGCTAGCGGGGACCTACGAGCAGTACTTC
CDR3 protein: CAWSRLAGTYEQYF
V gene: TRBV30
clone size: NA
D gene: TRBD2
J gene: TRBJ2-7

CDR3 DNA: TGTGCCAGCAGCCAAGCCAGCACTAGCGGGAGGATACGGCGCACAGATACGCAGTATTTT
CDR3 protein: CASSQASTSGRIRRTDTQYF
V gene: TRBV14
clone size: NA
D gene: TRBD2
J gene: TRBJ2-3

CDR3 DNA: TGCGCCAGCAGCCCAACCAAAGGGACTAGCGGGAGCACAGATACGCAGTATTTT
CDR3 protein: CASSPTKGTSGSTDTQYF
V gene: TRBV5-1
clone size: NA
D gene: TRBD2
J gene: TRBJ2-3

CDR3 DNA: TGTGCCAGTAGTCCTCAGGGGCCTGGAAACACCATATATTTT
CDR3 protein: CASSPQGPGNTIYF
V gene: TRBV19
clone size: NA
D gene: NA
J gene: TRBJ1-3

CDR3 DNA: TGTGCCTGGAGTGTACGGGACAATCAGCCCCAGCATTTT
CDR3 protein: CAWSVRDNQPQHF
V gene: TRBV30
clone size: few
D gene: NA
J gene: TRBJ1-5

CDR3 DNA: TGTGCCAGCAGTTTATCCCGGGGTCGTGGCTACACCTTC
CDR3 protein: CASSLSRGRGYTF
V gene: TRBV27
clone size: NA
D gene: NA
J gene: TRBJ1-2

CDR3 DNA: TGTGCCAGCAGCTTGGTCAGGGTTGGCTACACCTTC
CDR3 protein: CASSLVRVGYTF
V gene: TRBV5-8
clone size: NA
D gene: NA
J gene: TRBJ1-2

CDR3 DNA: TGTGCCAGCAGCCGGACAGGGGCTGATACGCAGTATTTT
CDR3 protein: CASSRTGADTQYF
V gene: TRBV12-3/TRBV12-4
clone size: NA
D gene: TRBD1
J gene: TRBJ2-3

CDR3 DNA: TGTGCCAGCAGTTACAATCCGGGTTCCACAGATACGCAGTATTTT
CDR3 protein: CASSYNPGSTDTQYF
V gene: TRBV6-5
clone size: once
D gene: NA
J gene: TRBJ2-3

CDR3 DNA: TGTGCCAGCAGTAAACAGGGGGGTGGGGAGACCCAGTACTTC
CDR3 protein: CASSKQGGGETQYF
V gene: TRBV2
clone size: NA
D gene: TRBD1
J gene: TRBJ2-5

CDR3 DNA: TGTGCCAGCAGCCCGGACAGGGCTATGTACTTC
CDR3 protein: CASSPDRAMYF
V gene: TRBV7-9
clone size: NA
D gene: TRBD1
J gene: TRBJ2-5

CDR3 DNA: TGTGCCAGCAGCCAAGAATCCGAGACATCATACAATGAGCAGTTCTTC
CDR3 protein: CASSQESETSYNEQFF
V gene: TRBV3-1/TRBV3-2
clone size: NA
D gene: NA
J gene: TRBJ2-1

CDR3 DNA: TGTGCCAGCAGCCTGAGCGGGAGGGCCTACGAGCAGTACTTC
CDR3 protein: CASSLSGRAYEQYF
V gene: TRBV7-2
clone size: NA
D gene: TRBD2
J gene: TRBJ2-7

CDR3 DNA: TGTGCCAGCAGTTTGAGCCCAGGCAATGAAAAACTGTTTTTT
CDR3 protein: CASSLSPGNEKLFF
V gene: TRBV28
clone size: NA
D gene: NA
J gene: TRBJ1-4

CDR3 DNA: TGTGCCATCAGGTCAGGTGGCTACACCTTC
CDR3 protein: CAIRSGGYTF
V gene: TRBV10-3
clone size: NA
D gene: NA
J gene: TRBJ1-2

CDR3 DNA: TGTGCCAGCAGCAAGACTAGCGGGAGGGAGACCCAGTACTTC
CDR3 protein: CASSKTSGRETQYF
V gene: TRBV6-5
clone size: once
D gene: TRBD2
J gene: TRBJ2-5

CDR3 DNA: TGTGCCAGCAGCCACCAGGGGGTAGCGGGATTACCCGATGACAATGAGCAGTTCTTC
CDR3 protein: CASSHQGVAGLPDDNEQFF
V gene: TRBV11-3
clone size: NA
D gene: NA
J gene: TRBJ2-1

CDR3 DNA: TGTGCCAGCAGACCCTGGGCAGGGGGCCTATTGAACACTGAAGCTTTCTTT
CDR3 protein: CASRPWAGGLLNTEAFF
V gene: TRBV2
clone size: NA
D gene: TRBD1
J gene: TRBJ1-1

CDR3 DNA: TGCGCCAGCAGCCCACTAGCGGTTTCCTACAATGAGCAGTTCTTC
CDR3 protein: CASSPLAVSYNEQFF
V gene: TRBV5-1
clone size: NA
D gene: TRBD2
J gene: TRBJ2-1

CDR3 DNA: TGCGCCAGCAGCTTGGGCGCTAGCGGGAGTATGCGAGAGACCCAGTACTTC
CDR3 protein: CASSLGASGSMRETQYF
V gene: TRBV5-1
clone size: NA
D gene: TRBD2
J gene: TRBJ2-5

CDR3 DNA: TGTGCCAGCAGTTACTCGGGTGGGGGGCAAGAGACCCAGTACTTC
CDR3 protein: CASSYSGGGQETQYF
V gene: TRBV6-5
clone size: few
D gene: NA
J gene: TRBJ2-5

CDR3 DNA: TGTGCCAGCAGTTACTTAAGCGGGAGGGCCTACAATGAGCAGTTCTTC
CDR3 protein: CASSYLSGRAYNEQFF
V gene: TRBV6-6
clone size: NA
D gene: TRBD2
J gene: TRBJ2-1

CDR3 DNA: TGTGCCACCGGCGCCAGGGAAGTAAGCGAGCAGTACTTC
CDR3 protein: CATGAREVSEQYF
V gene: TRBV12-3/TRBV12-4
clone size: NA
D gene: NA
J gene: TRBJ2-7

CDR3 DNA: TGTGCCAGCAGTTCGAGGACAGGGGCATTCAATGAGCAGTTCTTC
CDR3 protein: CASSSRTGAFNEQFF
V gene: TRBV27
clone size: NA
D gene: TRBD1
J gene: TRBJ2-1

CDR3 DNA: TGTGCCAGCACCCCTGGCCCCCAGGGCGAAAGGATCTTC
CDR3 protein: CASTPGPQGERIF
V gene: TRBV7-3
clone size: NA
D gene: NA
J gene: TRBJ2-1

CDR3 DNA: TGTGCCAGCAGTCCCCTTCCAGGCAGCCTAAGGGGTGAGCAGTTCTTC
CDR3 protein: CASSPLPGSLRGEQFF
V gene: TRBV27
clone size: NA
D gene: NA
J gene: TRBJ2-1

CDR3 DNA: TGTGCCAGCAGTGAAGCGCTTCACCGGACTGTCGTGGCGGAAAAACTGTTTTTT
CDR3 protein: CASSEALHRTVVAEKLFF
V gene: TRBV6-1
clone size: NA
D gene: NA
J gene: TRBJ1-4

CDR3 DNA: TGTGCCAGCAGTTACAAAGGCCGGGGAGGGGAGACCCAGTACTTC
CDR3 protein: CASSYKGRGGETQYF
V gene: TRBV6-2/TRBV6-3
clone size: once
D gene: TRBD2
J gene: TRBJ2-5

CDR3 DNA: TGTGCCAGCTCACTTGCCATAGCTAGCGGGAGCTCCTACGAGCAGTACTTC
CDR3 protein: CASSLAIASGSSYEQYF
V gene: TRBV18
clone size: NA
D gene: TRBD2
J gene: TRBJ2-7

CDR3 DNA: TGTGCCAGCATTGGCGGGAGAGCCTACAATGAGCAGTTCTTC
CDR3 protein: CASIGGRAYNEQFF
V gene: TRBV2
clone size: few
D gene: TRBD2
J gene: TRBJ2-1

CDR3 DNA: TGTGCCAGCAGCCCGCAAGGGATACAGGGATACCAAGAGACCCAGTACTTC
CDR3 protein: CASSPQGIQGYQETQYF
V gene: TRBV12-1
clone size: once
D gene: NA
J gene: TRBJ2-5

CDR3 DNA: TGTGCCAGCAGCTTAGTTCGGGGAGGAGTTCGTGACACTGAAGCTTTCTTT
CDR3 protein: CASSLVRGGVRDTEAFF
V gene: TRBV7-9
clone size: NA
D gene: NA
J gene: TRBJ1-1

CDR3 DNA: TGTGCCAGCAGCCAGACGGCGGGGGGTTTTAGCTCCTACGAGCAGTACTTC
CDR3 protein: CASSQTAGGFSSYEQYF
V gene: TRBV7-6
clone size: NA
D gene: TRBD2
J gene: TRBJ2-7

CDR3 DNA: TGTGCCAGCAGCCCCAGCGGGACGGGCTACGAGCAGTACTTC
CDR3 protein: CASSPSGTGYEQYF
V gene: TRBV9
clone size: NA
D gene: TRBD2
J gene: TRBJ2-7

CDR3 DNA: TGTGCCAGCAGACCGGGGACAGGGGGTCTGAGGACTGAAGCTTTCTTT
CDR3 protein: CASRPGTGGLRTEAFF
V gene: TRBV27
clone size: NA
D gene: TRBD1
J gene: TRBJ1-1

CDR3 DNA: TGCGCCAGCAGCTTTAGTTCAGGGTATAATTCACCCCTCCACTTT
CDR3 protein: CASSFSSGYNSPLHF
V gene: TRBV5-1
clone size: NA
D gene: NA
J gene: TRBJ1-6

CDR3 DNA: TGTGCCAGCTCAGTGGGAGTGAACTATGGCTACACCTTC
CDR3 protein: CASSVGVNYGYTF
V gene: TRBV18
clone size: few
D gene: NA
J gene: TRBJ1-2

CDR3 DNA: TGTGCCAGCAGCTTAACGGCCGGGACATCCCTGCTGGGCACTGAAGCTTTCTTT
CDR3 protein: CASSLTAGTSLLGTEAFF
V gene: TRBV7-8
clone size: NA
D gene: NA
J gene: TRBJ1-1

CDR3 DNA: TGTGCCACCAGCAGAGGGGGCCCGGGCGGGATCCGACTAGCGGGAGGTCGGGATGAGCAGTTCTTC
CDR3 protein: CATSRGGPGGIRLAGGRDEQFF
V gene: TRBV15
clone size: NA
D gene: TRBD2
J gene: TRBJ2-1

CDR3 DNA: TGTGCCAGCAGCAACAGGGGGCCGGGTGAAAAACTGTTTTTT
CDR3 protein: CASSNRGPGEKLFF
V gene: TRBV28
clone size: NA
D gene: TRBD1
J gene: TRBJ1-4

CDR3 DNA: TGTGCCAGCAGCCCCAGTACAGGGCGTCTCAATCAGCCCCAGCATTTT
CDR3 protein: CASSPSTGRLNQPQHF
V gene: TRBV7-8
clone size: NA
D gene: NA
J gene: TRBJ1-5

CDR3 DNA: TGTGCCAGCAGCTTACCCGCTTGGGACACAACTAATGAAAAACTGTTTTTT
CDR3 protein: CASSLPAWDTTNEKLFF
V gene: TRBV7-9
clone size: NA
D gene: NA
J gene: TRBJ1-4

CDR3 DNA: TGTGCCAGCAGTTTTACAGCTGGCTATGGCTACACCTTC
CDR3 protein: CASSFTAGYGYTF
V gene: TRBV27
clone size: few
D gene: NA
J gene: TRBJ1-2

CDR3 DNA: TGCAGCGCCCTAACTCAGACTAGCGGGAGTAATGAGCAGTTCTTC
CDR3 protein: CSALTQTSGSNEQFF
V gene: TRBV29-1
clone size: NA
D gene: TRBD2
J gene: TRBJ2-1

CDR3 DNA: TGTGCCAGCTCCCGGGACAGGGATAATTCACCCCTCCACTTT
CDR3 protein: CASSRDRDNSPLHF
V gene: TRBV18
clone size: NA
D gene: TRBD1
J gene: TRBJ1-6

CDR3 DNA: TGTGCCAGCAGTTCGCGACTAGAGGGCAATGAGCAGTTCTTC
CDR3 protein: CASSSRLEGNEQFF
V gene: TRBV28
clone size: NA
D gene: NA
J gene: TRBJ2-1

CDR3 DNA: TGTGCCAGCAGCAGCACTTTTCGCGGGAGGGCCGGGACCGGGGAGCTGTTTTTT
CDR3 protein: CASSSTFRGRAGTGELFF
V gene: TRBV6-4
clone size: NA
D gene: TRBD2
J gene: TRBJ2-2

CDR3 DNA: TGTGCCAGCAGCCCCCCCTCTATCGGGGGTGGGACCCAGTACTTC
CDR3 protein: CASSPPSIGGGTQYF
V gene: TRBV11-2
clone size: NA
D gene: NA
J gene: TRBJ2-5

CDR3 DNA: TGTGCCAGTAGTTTCCTAGCGACACGTTACAATGAGCAGTTCTTC
CDR3 protein: CASSFLATRYNEQFF
V gene: TRBV19
clone size: once
D gene: NA
J gene: TRBJ2-1

CDR3 DNA: TGCGCCAGCAGCTCTACAGGGGGTATCACTGAAGCTTTCTTT
CDR3 protein: CASSSTGGITEAFF
V gene: TRBV10-1
clone size: NA
D gene: TRBD1
J gene: TRBJ1-1